Following are 5 T cell receptor beta chains from one sample sequenced in a study of control samples from healthy donors and cancer patients. Clones were read by immunoSEQ multiplex PCR, and TCRdb kept only the in-frame ones, dropping some. The table lists 150,000 to 200,000 clones, roughly 90% of them singletons. The sample was blood. These receptors were collected from a young man in good health.

The chain employs TRBV27 and TRBJ2-3; D perhaps matches TRBD1 (5 bases). V lost 8 bases, J lost 3 bases, and 15 bases lay in between. From germline, CDR1 is MNHEY and CDR2 SMNVEV (reference sequence). The CDR3 spans 14 residues. Written as DNA, the CDR3 is TGTGCCAGCGGAGATAGGGGTGCGACAGATACGCAGTATTTT. This sequence encodes CASGDRGATDTQYF.

The V and J genes are TRBV7-2 and TRBJ1-4; perhaps TRBD1 as D (6 bases). In germline, CDR1 is SGHTA, CDR2 FQGNSA. V lost 5 bases, J lost 8 bases, and 9 bases lay in between. The CDR3 extends over 12 amino acids. CDR3: CASSQDREKLFF. CDR3 DNA sequence: TGTGCCAGCAGCCAGGACAGAGAAAAACTGTTTTTT.

The chain uses TRBV11-3 and TRBJ2-1, with D unclear. V was trimmed by 5 bases and J by 9 bases, leaving 11 bases between them. CDR1 and CDR2 (germline): SGHNT, YENEEA. The CDR3 runs 12 residues. CDR3 coding DNA: TGTGCCAGCAGCCAAACCCAGACTGAGCAGTTCTTC. Protein: CASSQTQTEQFF.

J is TRBJ2-3 and V is TRBV19; the D gene could be TRBD1 or TRBD2 (5 bases each). Germline V gene lookup returns CDR1 LNHDA and CDR2 SQIVND (reference sequence). The CDR3 runs to 16 residues. The germline V and J ends were trimmed by 9 bases and 2 bases, with 21 bases remaining between them. CDR3 sequence reads: CASTRGGRHITDTQYF. The CDR3, as DNA: TGTGCCAGCACCCGTGGGGGAAGACATATCACAGATACGCAGTATTTT.

V and J are TRBV2 and TRBJ1-6; D perhaps matches TRBD1 (6 bases). Deletions cut 4 bases from V and 11 bases from J, with 15 bases between. There are 14 residues in the CDR3. Germline V gene data show CDR1 as SNHLY and CDR2 as FYNNEI. The CDR3 region has the DNA TGTGCCAGCAGTGCCTCGACAGGAAGTCCACCCCTCCACTTT. It encodes CASSASTGSPPLHF.